The 18 T cell receptor beta chains given below trace back to one sample, sequenced in a study of primary melanoma T cells and metastatic recurrence. Produced via immunoSEQ multiplex PCR; TCRdb's table is partial and in-frame only. The top ten hold roughly 14% of the sample, which has around 260 clones, roughly 79% seen once. Source material: melanoma tumor tissue. The receptors were sampled from a human donor with melanoma.

The chain recombines TRBV19 with TRBJ1-2, with D maybe TRBD1 (5 bases). The CDR3 totals 15 residues. With 7 bases removed from V and 3 bases from J, the gap between germline ends came to 18 bases. Germline V gene sequence: CDR1 LNHDA, CDR2 SQIVND (reference sequence). The CDR3 DNA reads as TGTGCCAGTACCTCTCTGGGGCAGGTAGACTATGGCTACACCTTC. It specifies CASTSLGQVDYGYTF.

The CDR3 sequence: CASSYSGRAVLEAFF. The CDR3 DNA reads as TGTGCCAGCAGTTACTCGGGAAGGGCTGTGTTGGAAGCTTTCTTT. This rearrangement joins TRBV6-8 to TRBJ1-1, with D unclear. The germline V gene encodes CDR1 MNHGY and CDR2 SAAAGT. V dropped 0 bases and J dropped 8 bases, with 16 bases sitting between them. The CDR3 has 15 residues.

The chain's CDR3 is CASSRDYRELFF. The CDR3 region has the DNA TGTGCCAGCAGTCGGGACTATCGGGAGCTGTTTTTT. The chain uses TRBV28 and TRBJ2-2; 7 nucleotides agree with TRBD2. CDR3 length: 12 amino acids. CDR1 and CDR2 (germline): MDHEN, SYDVKM. The V gene end was trimmed by 5 bases and the J gene end by 9 bases; junction bases not matched to a gene: 3.

The V gene is TRBV4-1, the J gene TRBJ1-2; possibly TRBD1 for D (5 bases). This CDR3 is built from 18 residues. Germline CDR1 reads MGHRA; CDR2 reads YSYEKL. The V end lost 2 bases, the J end lost 5 bases, and 24 bases lay between the germline ends. CDR3 DNA sequence: TGCGCCAGCAGCCAAACAGGAGGAGTGGTGCTGGTTGAATATGGCTACACCTTC. As protein: CASSQTGGVVLVEYGYTF.

The rearrangement links TRBV10-2 to TRBJ2-2; tentatively, D is TRBD1 (6 bases). The germline V and J ends were trimmed by 6 bases and 0 bases, with 14 bases remaining between them. CDR1 WSHSY and CDR2 SAAADI come from the germline V gene. The CDR3 runs to 16 residues. The CDR3 sequence: CASRRSRTANTGELFF. Written as DNA, the CDR3 is TGCGCCAGCAGGAGGAGTCGGACAGCGAACACCGGGGAGCTGTTTTTT.

The V and J genes are TRBV6-4 and TRBJ2-3; 12 positions agree with TRBD2. Trimming took 4 bases from V and 1 from J; bases not matched to a gene: 0. The CDR3 contains 15 residues. In germline, CDR1 is MRHNA, CDR2 SNTAGT. CDR3 loop: CASSGTSGGTDTQYF. CDR3 nucleotide sequence: TGTGCCAGCAGTGGGACTAGCGGGGGCACAGATACGCAGTATTTT.

The rearrangement links TRBV15 to TRBJ1-1; 9 bases are a match to TRBD1. With 1 base clipped from V and 3 bases from J, the junction kept 9 bases outside the gene matches. The length of the CDR3 is 17 residues. The germline V gene has CDR1 LNHNV and CDR2 YYDKDF (reference sequence). The CDR3, as DNA: TGTGCCACCAGCAGAGCCGCCAACAGGGGGCCGGACACTGAAGCTTTCTTT. Its protein is CATSRAANRGPDTEAFF.

The chain recombines TRBV14 with TRBJ2-3; unclear D gene. There are 13 residues in the CDR3. Germline CDR1 reads SGHDN; CDR2 reads FVKESK. Between the trimmed V and J ends, which lost 1 base and 5 bases, there was a span of 7 bases. Written as DNA, the CDR3 is TGTGCCAGCAGCCAAGGATGGGGAGATACGCAGTATTTT. This translates into CASSQGWGDTQYF.

The chain links TRBV11-3 to TRBJ2-3, with 11 bases aligning to TRBD2. The CDR3 runs 15 residues. The V and J ends lost 6 bases and 1 base, in that order; junction bases with no gene match: 3. The germline V gene encodes CDR1 SGHNT and CDR2 YENEEA. The CDR3 DNA follows: TGTGCCAGCAGTCAACTAGCGGGGGGCACAGATACGCAGTATTTT. Protein product: CASSQLAGGTDTQYF.

This clone was counted a single time. The CDR3 spells CASSFSKNWDEQYF. The CDR3 DNA is TGTGCCAGCAGTTTTTCTAAAAATTGGGACGAGCAGTACTTC. The chain employs TRBV28 and TRBJ2-7; D is uncertain. V was pared by 3 bases and J by 5 bases, with 14 bases between. The germline V gene encodes CDR1 MDHEN and CDR2 SYDVKM. The CDR3 covers 14 residues.

This chain links TRBV25-1 with TRBJ2-5; maybe TRBD2 (5 bases). Trimming pared 11 bases from V and 2 bases from J, leaving 12 bases between. This CDR3 has 12 amino acids. CDR1 MGHDK and CDR2 SYGVNS come from the germline V gene. The CDR3 DNA is TGTGCCCCCGCCCGGGGTCAAGAGACCCAGTACTTC. This sequence encodes CAPARGQETQYF.

This clone was seen only once. This sequence joins TRBV19 and TRBJ2-1; no clear D. Trimming stripped 4 bases from V and 6 bases from J, with 10 bases between. Germline CDR1 and CDR2: LNHDA and SQIVND (reference sequence). The CDR3 has 13 amino acids. The CDR3 DNA reads TGTGCCAGTAGTAAGAAGGTGATCAATGAGCAGTTCTTC. It specifies CASSKKVINEQFF. Full variable domain (missing parts from reference TRBV19 and TRBJ2-1): DGGITQSPKYLFRKEGQNVTLSCEQNLNHDAMYWYRQDPGQGLRLIYYSQIVNDFQKGDIAEGYSVSREKKESFPLTVTSAQKNPTAFYLCASSKKVINEQFFGPGTRLTVL.

The V call is TRBV6-8, the J call TRBJ2-1, with 9 nucleotides matching TRBD2. Germline V gives CDR1 MNHGY, CDR2 SAAAGT. The CDR3 extends over 15 amino acids. V gave up 4 bases and J gave up 3 bases; unmatched junction bases: 4. The CDR3 is CASSSRLADYNEQFF. The DNA for the CDR3 is TGTGCCAGCAGTTCCCGACTAGCGGACTACAATGAGCAGTTCTTC.

This clone appeared once. V and J are TRBV7-5 and TRBJ1-1. TRBV7-5 is termed a pseudogene. This CDR3 spans 16 amino acids. In DNA, the CDR3 is TGTGCCAGCAGCTTAGATGGGCGGGACGGGAACACTGAAGCTTTCTTT. The encoded protein is CASSLDGRDGNTEAFF.

This sequence joins TRBV7-6 and TRBJ1-6; maybe TRBD1 (5 bases). The CDR3 totals 15 residues. The V gene's germline CDR1 is SGHVS and CDR2 FNYEAQ. V dropped 1 base and J dropped 7 bases, with 11 bases sitting between them. CDR3 sequence reads: CASSLVGRGNSPLHF. CDR3 DNA sequence: TGTGCCAGCAGCTTAGTGGGACGGGGAAATTCACCCCTCCACTTT.

The chain has TRBV10-2 and TRBJ1-2; TRBD1 might be the D (5 bases). Germline loops: CDR1 WSHSY, CDR2 SAAADI. V lost 5 bases to trimming and J lost 0 bases, with 19 bases between them. CDR3 length: 17 residues. For the CDR3, the DNA is TGCGCCAGCAGTTACAGAGCAGGGCCCCCTCCTAACTATGGCTACACCTTC. Translation gives CASSYRAGPPPNYGYTF.

The V and J genes are TRBV12-5 and TRBJ2-1; 10 positions match TRBD2. Germline CDR1 reads LGHNT; CDR2 reads FRNRAP. This CDR3 comprises 16 residues. Losses at the gene ends were 1 base for V and 8 bases for J; bases not matched to a gene: 8. This CDR3 reads CASGLEASGRMDEQFF. Written as DNA, the CDR3 is TGTGCTAGTGGTTTGGAGGCTAGCGGGAGAATGGATGAGCAGTTCTTC.

CDR3 sequence: CSVGRGLAGLSSYNEQFF. CDR3 DNA: TGCAGCGTTGGCCGGGGACTAGCGGGCCTTAGCTCCTACAATGAGCAGTTCTTC. The gene calls are TRBV29-1 and TRBJ2-1, with 12 nucleotides matching TRBD2. Germline CDR1 and CDR2: SQVTM and ANQGSEA. The CDR3 has 18 residues. V shed 4 bases and J 0 bases; nucleotides not matched to a gene: 10.